This is a list of T cell receptor beta chains from one sample in a study of CD8+CD57+ T cells in acquired aplastic anemia. In TCRdb, the reads were re-called with MiXCR into one record per CDR3 protein. The sample shows around 170,000 distinct CDR3 sequences, over 40% of them seen only once. The sequenced sample was sorted CD4+, CD8+, or CD8+CD57+ T cells (not recorded which) from PBMCs. These receptors originate from a human donor with aplastic anemia. CDR3s include the opening cysteine and the closing phenylalanine or tryptophan. D genes are given only for firm matches. Clone size is shown for a subset of rows, as once, few, many or a class of expanded clone.

.,TRBV15,TRBJ1-2,.,CATSSQREYGYTF,TGTGCCACCAGCAGCCAGCGGGAGTATGGCTACACCTTC
TRBD2,TRBV2,TRBJ2-1,.,CASSVAGDPYNEQFF,TGTGCCAGCAGCGTAGCGGGAGACCCTTACAATGAGCAGTTCTTC
.,TRBV6-6,TRBJ1-1,many,CASSYSGGPGAFF,TGTGCCAGCAGTTACTCTGGGGGCCCTGGGGCTTTCTTT
TRBD1,TRBV25-1,TRBJ2-1,.,CASRSTGGDTYNEQFF,TGTGCCAGCAGGTCCACAGGGGGCGATACCTACAATGAGCAGTTCTTC
TRBD1,TRBV19,TRBJ1-5,many,CASSIPQGNQPQHF,TGTGCCAGTAGTATCCCACAGGGGAATCAGCCCCAGCATTTT
.,TRBV7-6,TRBJ2-2,many,CASSLAANTGELFF,TGTGCCAGCAGCTTGGCAGCGAACACCGGGGAGCTGTTTTTT
TRBD1,TRBV19,TRBJ1-2,.,CASSSDRAWGGYTF,TGTGCCAGTAGTTCAGACAGGGCCTGGGGTGGCTACACCTTC
.,TRBV29-1,TRBJ1-2,once,CSVDIGYTF,TGCAGCGTTGACATCGGCTACACCTTC
TRBD2,TRBV10-3,TRBJ2-5,many,CAISGDSGGGETQYF,TGTGCCATCAGTGGGGATAGCGGGGGTGGAGAGACCCAGTACTTC
TRBD2,TRBV11-2,TRBJ2-3,many,CASSSRIGTSVNTDTQYF,TGTGCCAGCAGCTCGCGGATCGGGACTAGCGTGAACACAGATACGCAGTATTTT
TRBD1,TRBV10-3,TRBJ2-7,.,CAIRPGTGNEQYF,TGTGCCATCAGGCCCGGGACAGGGAACGAGCAGTACTTC
.,TRBV11-2,TRBJ1-6,.,CAGSLVGARGLNSPLHF,TGTGCCGGCAGCTTAGTTGGGGCCAGGGGACTTAATTCACCCCTCCACTTT
.,TRBV25-1,TRBJ2-7,.,CASSQGLGFVYEQYF,TGTGCCAGCAGTCAGGGACTGGGGTTTGTCTACGAGCAGTACTTC
TRBD2,TRBV5-4,TRBJ2-3,few,CASSLRGTSGSPDTQYF,TGTGCCAGCAGCTTGCGGGGGACTAGCGGGTCCCCAGATACGCAGTATTTT
.,TRBV29-1,TRBJ1-2,.,CSAEVDNYGYTF,TGCAGCGCCGAGGTGGATAACTATGGCTACACCTTC
TRBD1,TRBV12-3/TRBV12-4,TRBJ1-2,many,CASRTGGSLVGDGYTF,TGTGCCAGCCGGACAGGGGGTAGTCTAGTGGGTGATGGCTACACCTTC
.,TRBV18,TRBJ1-6,few,CASSPLATYNSPLHF,TGTGCCAGCTCACCATTGGCCACCTATAATTCACCCCTCCACTTT
.,TRBV30,TRBJ1-2,few,CAWTHQAGNGYTF,TGTGCCTGGACACATCAGGCGGGGAATGGCTACACCTTC
.,TRBV30,TRBJ1-3,few,CAWSVQGGNTIYF,TGTGCCTGGAGTGTACAAGGAGGAAACACCATATATTTT
TRBD1,TRBV25-1,TRBJ2-1,.,CASSATGSDNEQFF,TGTGCCAGCAGTGCGACAGGGTCGGACAATGAGCAGTTCTTC
.,TRBV19,TRBJ2-5,.,CASSKNGLTGETQYF,TGTGCCAGTAGTAAAAACGGACTTACTGGGGAGACCCAGTACTTC
.,TRBV10-2,TRBJ2-2,.,CASSSPYTGELFF,TGCGCCAGCAGCTCTCCTTACACCGGGGAGCTGTTTTTT
TRBD1,TRBV19,TRBJ2-7,few,CASSMLGGKEQYF,TGTGCCAGTAGTATGTTAGGGGGCAAGGAGCAGTACTTC
.,TRBV10-3,TRBJ2-7,.,CAISTRDFPYEQYF,TGTGCCATCAGCACACGGGACTTCCCCTACGAGCAGTACTTC
.,TRBV11-2,TRBJ1-2,once,CASSPVGDTALRGYAF,TGTGCCAGCAGCCCTGTAGGGGACACAGCTCTAAGGGGCTACGCCTTC
.,TRBV19,TRBJ2-5,.,CASSFRLTAQETQYF,TGTGCCAGTAGTTTTAGACTAACGGCACAAGAGACCCAGTACTTC
.,TRBV6-2/TRBV6-3,TRBJ2-7,many,CASSYSGVLGYEQYF,TGTGCCAGCAGTTACTCAGGGGTATTAGGCTACGAGCAGTACTTC